This T cell receptor beta chain was retrieved from a study of Graves' ophthalmopathy and Graves' hyperthyroidism. Study-wide context: Untreated patients at initial diagnosis provided peripheral blood. Findings and limits, study-wide: In blood appeared most of the expanded thyroid clonotypes whose frequency exceeded 0.001. Ophthalmopathy progression cases were predicted by the model with 70.59% sensitivity and 72.22% specificity.

Remarks on this clonotype: Its specificity is unknown.

The CDR3 consists of 16 residues. V lost 4 bases, J lost 3 bases, and 19 bases lay in between. Germline CDR1 is SGHNT and CDR2 is YYREEE (reference sequence). Diagnostic conclusions were grounded in clinical symptoms, serum thyroxine, TRAb, thyroid ultrasound and orbital computed tomography. RNA served as the template for amplifying TCR beta CDR3 regions. RT-PCR was first run with HTBI primers, then multiplex PCR in a second round. TCRdb itself ran the multiplex PCR reads through MiXCR, one entry per CDR3 protein. The sample consists of about 740,000 distinct CDR3 sequences, 35% to 50% of them appearing once.

The V call is TRBV5-4, the J call TRBJ2-5, with D possibly TRBD2 on 5 matching bases. This sequence originates from an adult man with Graves' ophthalmopathy. The specimen was peripheral blood. CDR3 loop: CASSAAARGQKETQYF. The CDR3 DNA reads as TGTGCCAGCAGCGCCGCAGCTCGGGGTCAAAAAGAGACCCAGTACTTC.